The clone carrying this TCR beta chain was counted a few times. Antigen unknown. The investigators reverse transcribed all of the isolated RNA, so they sequenced expressed TCRB transcripts. TCRdb's table, derived via immunoSEQ multiplex PCR, lists solely in-frame clones and lacks some. The sample shows over 150,000 clones, about a tenth of them seen only once. The sample comes from a study of beta chain features in type 1 diabetes. Study-level points and caveats: Any HLA-type effect on TCRB rearrangement remained unresolved here. Shorter TCRB CDR3s, moderately but significantly so, marked every one of the four CD4+ subsets in Type 1 diabetes patients. PCR may have favored shorter templates equally in patients and controls.

The CDR3 is 14 residues long. Germline V CDR1 and CDR2: SGHTA, FQGNSA. J gave up 2 bases and V 5 bases, and 2 bases lay outside the gene matches. The sample was central memory CD4+ T cells from blood. V and J are TRBV7-2 and TRBJ2-7; the match to TRBD1 covers 11 bases. The TCR was taken from a man aged 25-45 years with type 1 diabetes. The CDR3 bases are TGTGCCAGCAGCCGGGACAGGGGGGCCTACGAGCAGTACTTC. It encodes CASSRDRGAYEQYF. Based on the CDR3 plus reference TRBV7-2 and TRBJ2-7, the full variable domain is GAGVSQSPSNKVTEKGKDVELRCDPISGHTALYWYRQSLGQGLEFLIYFQGNSAPDKSGLPSDRFSAERTGGSVSTLTIQRTQQEDSAVYLCASSRDRGAYEQYFGPGTRLTVT.